A single sample gave rise to the 21 T cell receptor beta chains below, sequenced in a study of cytomegalovirus exposure and HLA in healthy donors (dated 2017 in TCRdb). Libraries were built with the immunoSEQ multiplex PCR assay. A mixture of 60 forward primers for TCR Vbeta segments and 13 reverse primers for TCR Jbeta segments was used in the multiplex PCR. TCRdb provides this immuneACCESS table in a form limited to in-frame rearrangements. Some clones are lacking; in checked studies, under half of them reflect an unresolved V gene, and why the rest are absent is not known. This sample holds approximately 150,000 clones; just over 65% were observed only once. The top ten constitute 6% to 8% of the sample. Sequencing was carried out using PBMCs. These TCRs come from an older woman in good health and CMV-seronegative.

J is TRBJ1-3 and V is TRBV19; the match to TRBD1 covers 7 bases. The germline V gene has CDR1 LNHDA and CDR2 SQIVND (reference sequence). Trimming removed 6 bases from V and 4 bases from J; junction bases left unmatched: 9. The CDR3 covers 15 residues. The CDR3 DNA follows: TGTGCCAGTAGAGCAACAGGGGCCACAGGAAACACCATATATTTT. It is translated as CASRATGATGNTIYF.

This clone was seen a few times. The genes are TRBV7-2 and TRBJ1-3; 7 nucleotides agree with TRBD1. V lost 8 bases to trimming and J lost 4 bases; unmatched junction nucleotides: 5. The CDR3 runs 13 residues. Per germline, CDR1 SGHTA and CDR2 FQGNSA. CDR3 amino acids: CASGEGAGNTIYF. DNA of the CDR3: TGTGCCAGCGGAGAGGGGGCGGGAAACACCATATATTTT.

This clone is a singleton in its sample. The CDR3 reads CASITTPDSNEQFF. CDR3 DNA: TGTGCCAGCATCACAACCCCGGACAGTAATGAGCAGTTCTTC. The chain recombines TRBV7-8 with TRBJ2-1; possibly TRBD1 for D (6 bases). The V gene lost 7 bases and the J gene lost 7 bases, with 17 bases spanning the gap. CDR3 size: 14 residues. Germline V gene lookup returns CDR1 SGHVS and CDR2 FQNEAQ.

This clone has just a few counts. This sequence joins TRBV10-1 and TRBJ1-2; D not resolved. Trimming took off 4 bases at V and 3 bases at J, with 15 bases between the two ends. This CDR3 has 15 amino acids. Germline V gives CDR1 WNHNN, CDR2 SYGVQD (reference sequence). This CDR3 reads CASSGGREGDYGYTF. The CDR3 region has the DNA TGCGCCAGCAGTGGTGGGAGGGAAGGTGACTATGGCTACACCTTC.

The rearrangement uses TRBV18 and TRBJ1-1, with TRBD1 matching 10 bases. This CDR3 region has 13 residues. The germline CDR1 and CDR2 sequences are KGHSH and LQKENI. The trim removed 5 bases at V and 5 bases at J, leaving 2 bases unmatched. The DNA for the CDR3 is TGTGCCAGCTCAACGGACAGGGGGACTGAAGCTTTCTTT. Its translation is CASSTDRGTEAFF.

The chain recombines TRBV7-2 with TRBJ2-7; 7 bases fit TRBD2. Trimming at V came to 0 bases and at J to 7 bases, leaving 6 bases not matched to a gene. The CDR3 spans 14 residues. Germline CDR1 reads SGHTA; CDR2 reads FQGNSA. CDR3 in amino acids: CASSLAKLATEQYF. The CDR3 DNA reads TGTGCCAGCAGCTTAGCCAAACTAGCGACTGAGCAGTACTTC. Full variable domain (missing parts from reference TRBV7-2 and TRBJ2-7): GAGVSQSPSNKVTEKGKDVELRCDPISGHTALYWYRQSLGQGLEFLIYFQGNSAPDKSGLPSDRFSAERTGGSVSTLTIQRTQQEDSAVYLCASSLAKLATEQYFGPGTRLTVT.

The chain is built from TRBV5-6 and TRBJ1-3; D is ambiguous. The germline gives CDR1 SGHDT, CDR2 YYEEEE. The CDR3 contains 13 residues. V was shortened by 0 bases and J by 2 bases, with 3 bases between the two germline ends. CDR3 amino acids: CASSLVAGNTIYF. CDR3 bases: TGTGCCAGCAGCTTGGTCGCTGGAAACACCATATATTTT.

As for this clone: This sample also contains other DNA sequences that code for the same CDR3. The chain has TRBV7-2 and TRBJ2-5, with 13 nucleotides matching TRBD2. The CDR3 contains 16 residues. The V segment lost 5 bases and the J segment 9 bases; nucleotides outside the gene matches: 12. CDR1 and CDR2 (germline): SGHTA, FQGNSA. The CDR3 reads CASSARLAGGPMAQYF. The CDR3 nucleotides read TGTGCCAGCAGCGCCCGACTAGCGGGAGGTCCAATGGCCCAGTACTTC.

V gene TRBV7-2 combines with J gene TRBJ2-5; 8 positions match TRBD2. Germline values: CDR1 SGHTA, CDR2 FQGNSA. Trimming at V came to 2 bases and at J to 4 bases, leaving 6 bases not matched to a gene. This CDR3 comprises 15 residues. CDR3: CASSLRGRPLETQYF. Here the CDR3 DNA reads TGTGCCAGCAGCTTACGCGGGAGGCCGTTAGAGACCCAGTACTTC.

A few counts support this clone. The V call is TRBV18, the J call TRBJ2-7, with TRBD1 identical over 10 bases. The CDR3 consists of 13 residues. Trimming took 6 bases from V and 6 from J; bases not matched to a gene: 5. CDR1 and CDR2 (germline): KGHSH, LQKENI. The CDR3 DNA follows: TGTGCCAGCTCCCGGGACAGGGGTGGCGAGCAGTACTTC. This sequence encodes CASSRDRGGEQYF.

CDR3 nucleotide sequence: TGTGCCAGCAGCGCCTGGACAGGGGTCAATCAGCCCCAGCATTTT. Encoded protein: CASSAWTGVNQPQHF. The rearrangement joins TRBV5-6 to TRBJ1-5; 9 positions agree with TRBD1. CDR1 and CDR2 (germline): SGHDT, YYEEEE. The CDR3 is 15 residues long. Unmatched junction bases numbered 5, after V lost 4 bases and J lost 3 bases. The whole variable domain, remainder taken from reference TRBV5-6 and TRBJ1-5, is DAGVTQSPTHLIKTRGQQVTLRCSPKSGHDTVSWYQQALGQGPQFIFQYYEEEERQRGNFPDRFSGHQFPNYSSELNVNALLLGDSALYLCASSAWTGVNQPQHFGDGTRLSIL.

This clone was detected once. V gene TRBV6-6 combines with J gene TRBJ2-7; TRBD1 matches 7 bases. Germline values: CDR1 MNHNY, CDR2 SVGAGI (reference sequence). The trim removed 2 bases at V and 0 bases at J, leaving 4 bases unmatched. This CDR3 is built from 15 residues. The CDR3 loop is CASSYRTGGSYEQYF. The CDR3 DNA reads TGTGCCAGCAGTTACCGGACAGGAGGCTCCTACGAGCAGTACTTC.

This clone was seen only once. The V gene is TRBV2, the J gene TRBJ2-5, with D maybe TRBD2 (7 bases). Trimming shortened V by 1 base and J by 5 bases, and 14 bases separated the two germline ends. The CDR3 covers 15 residues. Germline V gene sequence: CDR1 SNHLY, CDR2 FYNNEI. Here the CDR3 reads CASSEGGGADETQYF. For the CDR3, the DNA is TGTGCCAGCAGTGAAGGGGGGGGCGCGGACGAGACCCAGTACTTC.

The chain links TRBV9 to TRBJ2-7; 7 bases are a match to TRBD2. Trimming at V came to 6 bases and at J to 5 bases, leaving 11 bases not matched to a gene. The CDR3 contains 14 residues. Germline V gives CDR1 SGDLS, CDR2 YYNGEE. The CDR3 DNA sequence: TGTGCCAGCAACCAGGCTGGGGGGGTCGACGAGCAGTACTTC. Translating it yields CASNQAGGVDEQYF.

The V gene is TRBV6-5, the J gene TRBJ2-2; the D gene is possibly TRBD2 (5 bases). V lost 7 bases and J 7 bases, leaving 10 bases between the germline ends. CDR3 length: 12 residues. Germline V gene lookup returns CDR1 MNHEY and CDR2 SVGAGI. The CDR3 sequence is CASTPGGGELFF. DNA for the CDR3: TGTGCCAGCACACCTGGAGGCGGGGAGCTGTTTTTT.

The chain links TRBV7-2 to TRBJ2-1; TRBD2 matches at 10 bases. This CDR3 region has 14 residues. Germline trimming cut 8 bases from V and 4 bases from J; bases unmatched to any gene: 5. From germline, CDR1 is SGHTA and CDR2 FQGNSA. The CDR3 loop reads CASGGLATYNEQFF. CDR3 in DNA: TGTGCCAGCGGGGGACTAGCGACTTACAATGAGCAGTTCTTC.

The chain uses TRBV29-1 and TRBJ2-3; perhaps TRBD2 as D (7 bases). Germline V gene data show CDR1 as SQVTM and CDR2 as ANQGSEA. V lost 5 bases and J lost 4, with 16 bases in between. The CDR3 is made up of 14 amino acids. CDR3 sequence reads: CSVSARGAPDTQYF. CDR3 bases: TGCAGCGTTTCGGCCCGGGGGGCCCCAGATACGCAGTATTTT.

V and J are TRBV9 and TRBJ2-3; the D gene is possibly TRBD1 (5 bases). This CDR3 contains 14 residues. V lost 3 bases, J lost 5 bases, and 13 bases lay in between. CDR1 SGDLS and CDR2 YYNGEE come from the germline V gene. The CDR3 loop is CASSAETVGDTQYF. The CDR3 coding sequence is TGTGCCAGCAGCGCAGAGACAGTCGGAGATACGCAGTATTTT.

Details on this clone: One junction end disagrees with the germline gene, perhaps due to a read error. This rearrangement joins TRBV7-7 to TRBJ2-3, with D maybe TRBD1 (5 bases). CDR3 length equals 15 residues. Per the germline V gene, CDR1 is SSHAT and CDR2 is FNYEAQ (reference sequence). DNA for the CDR3: TGTGCTAGCAGCCCCGGCAGGGTGGCGACAGATACGCAGTATTTT. The encoded protein is CASSPGRVATDTQYF.

The chain employs TRBV19 and TRBJ2-2, with 7 bases lining up with TRBD2. The CDR3 sequence is 15 residues long. V lost 3 bases and J lost 4; bases outside the gene matches: 5. Germline V lookup: CDR1 LNHDA, CDR2 SQIVND (reference sequence). CDR3 nucleotides: TGTGCCAGTAGTATCAGCGGGACCGTCACCGGGGAGCTGTTTTTT. Its translation is CASSISGTVTGELFF.

V is TRBV19 and J is TRBJ1-2; D is unresolved. The CDR3 contains 12 residues. The V gene's germline CDR1 is LNHDA and CDR2 SQIVND (reference sequence). V was cut by 6 bases and J by 4 bases, with 9 bases left in between. The CDR3 bases are TGTGCCAGTAGCGCATTCGGCTATGGCTACACCTTC. Amino acid sequence: CASSAFGYGYTF.